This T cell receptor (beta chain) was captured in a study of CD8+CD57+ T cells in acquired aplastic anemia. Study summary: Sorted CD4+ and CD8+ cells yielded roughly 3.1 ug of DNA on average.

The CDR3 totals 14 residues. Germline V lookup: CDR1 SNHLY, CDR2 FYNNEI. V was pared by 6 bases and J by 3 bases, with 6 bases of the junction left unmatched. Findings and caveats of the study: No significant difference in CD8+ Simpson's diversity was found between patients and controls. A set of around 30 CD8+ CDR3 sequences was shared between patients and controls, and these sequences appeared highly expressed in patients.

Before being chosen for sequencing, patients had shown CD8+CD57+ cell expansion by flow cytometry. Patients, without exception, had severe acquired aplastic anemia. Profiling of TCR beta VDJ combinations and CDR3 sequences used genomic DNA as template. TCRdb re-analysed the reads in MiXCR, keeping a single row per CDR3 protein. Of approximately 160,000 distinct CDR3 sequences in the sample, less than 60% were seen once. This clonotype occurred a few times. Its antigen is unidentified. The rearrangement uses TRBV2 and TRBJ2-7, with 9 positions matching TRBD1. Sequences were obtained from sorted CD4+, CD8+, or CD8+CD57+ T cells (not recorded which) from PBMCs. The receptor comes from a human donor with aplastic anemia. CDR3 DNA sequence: TGTGCCAGCAGACGCGGGACAGGGAACTACGAGCAGTACTTC. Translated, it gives CASRRGTGNYEQYF. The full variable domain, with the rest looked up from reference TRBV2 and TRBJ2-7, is EPEVTQTPSHQVTQMGQEVILRCVPISNHLYFYWYRQILGQKVEFLVSFYNNEISEKSEIFDDQFSVERPDGSNFTLKIRSTKLEDSAMYFCASRRGTGNYEQYFGPGTRLTVT.